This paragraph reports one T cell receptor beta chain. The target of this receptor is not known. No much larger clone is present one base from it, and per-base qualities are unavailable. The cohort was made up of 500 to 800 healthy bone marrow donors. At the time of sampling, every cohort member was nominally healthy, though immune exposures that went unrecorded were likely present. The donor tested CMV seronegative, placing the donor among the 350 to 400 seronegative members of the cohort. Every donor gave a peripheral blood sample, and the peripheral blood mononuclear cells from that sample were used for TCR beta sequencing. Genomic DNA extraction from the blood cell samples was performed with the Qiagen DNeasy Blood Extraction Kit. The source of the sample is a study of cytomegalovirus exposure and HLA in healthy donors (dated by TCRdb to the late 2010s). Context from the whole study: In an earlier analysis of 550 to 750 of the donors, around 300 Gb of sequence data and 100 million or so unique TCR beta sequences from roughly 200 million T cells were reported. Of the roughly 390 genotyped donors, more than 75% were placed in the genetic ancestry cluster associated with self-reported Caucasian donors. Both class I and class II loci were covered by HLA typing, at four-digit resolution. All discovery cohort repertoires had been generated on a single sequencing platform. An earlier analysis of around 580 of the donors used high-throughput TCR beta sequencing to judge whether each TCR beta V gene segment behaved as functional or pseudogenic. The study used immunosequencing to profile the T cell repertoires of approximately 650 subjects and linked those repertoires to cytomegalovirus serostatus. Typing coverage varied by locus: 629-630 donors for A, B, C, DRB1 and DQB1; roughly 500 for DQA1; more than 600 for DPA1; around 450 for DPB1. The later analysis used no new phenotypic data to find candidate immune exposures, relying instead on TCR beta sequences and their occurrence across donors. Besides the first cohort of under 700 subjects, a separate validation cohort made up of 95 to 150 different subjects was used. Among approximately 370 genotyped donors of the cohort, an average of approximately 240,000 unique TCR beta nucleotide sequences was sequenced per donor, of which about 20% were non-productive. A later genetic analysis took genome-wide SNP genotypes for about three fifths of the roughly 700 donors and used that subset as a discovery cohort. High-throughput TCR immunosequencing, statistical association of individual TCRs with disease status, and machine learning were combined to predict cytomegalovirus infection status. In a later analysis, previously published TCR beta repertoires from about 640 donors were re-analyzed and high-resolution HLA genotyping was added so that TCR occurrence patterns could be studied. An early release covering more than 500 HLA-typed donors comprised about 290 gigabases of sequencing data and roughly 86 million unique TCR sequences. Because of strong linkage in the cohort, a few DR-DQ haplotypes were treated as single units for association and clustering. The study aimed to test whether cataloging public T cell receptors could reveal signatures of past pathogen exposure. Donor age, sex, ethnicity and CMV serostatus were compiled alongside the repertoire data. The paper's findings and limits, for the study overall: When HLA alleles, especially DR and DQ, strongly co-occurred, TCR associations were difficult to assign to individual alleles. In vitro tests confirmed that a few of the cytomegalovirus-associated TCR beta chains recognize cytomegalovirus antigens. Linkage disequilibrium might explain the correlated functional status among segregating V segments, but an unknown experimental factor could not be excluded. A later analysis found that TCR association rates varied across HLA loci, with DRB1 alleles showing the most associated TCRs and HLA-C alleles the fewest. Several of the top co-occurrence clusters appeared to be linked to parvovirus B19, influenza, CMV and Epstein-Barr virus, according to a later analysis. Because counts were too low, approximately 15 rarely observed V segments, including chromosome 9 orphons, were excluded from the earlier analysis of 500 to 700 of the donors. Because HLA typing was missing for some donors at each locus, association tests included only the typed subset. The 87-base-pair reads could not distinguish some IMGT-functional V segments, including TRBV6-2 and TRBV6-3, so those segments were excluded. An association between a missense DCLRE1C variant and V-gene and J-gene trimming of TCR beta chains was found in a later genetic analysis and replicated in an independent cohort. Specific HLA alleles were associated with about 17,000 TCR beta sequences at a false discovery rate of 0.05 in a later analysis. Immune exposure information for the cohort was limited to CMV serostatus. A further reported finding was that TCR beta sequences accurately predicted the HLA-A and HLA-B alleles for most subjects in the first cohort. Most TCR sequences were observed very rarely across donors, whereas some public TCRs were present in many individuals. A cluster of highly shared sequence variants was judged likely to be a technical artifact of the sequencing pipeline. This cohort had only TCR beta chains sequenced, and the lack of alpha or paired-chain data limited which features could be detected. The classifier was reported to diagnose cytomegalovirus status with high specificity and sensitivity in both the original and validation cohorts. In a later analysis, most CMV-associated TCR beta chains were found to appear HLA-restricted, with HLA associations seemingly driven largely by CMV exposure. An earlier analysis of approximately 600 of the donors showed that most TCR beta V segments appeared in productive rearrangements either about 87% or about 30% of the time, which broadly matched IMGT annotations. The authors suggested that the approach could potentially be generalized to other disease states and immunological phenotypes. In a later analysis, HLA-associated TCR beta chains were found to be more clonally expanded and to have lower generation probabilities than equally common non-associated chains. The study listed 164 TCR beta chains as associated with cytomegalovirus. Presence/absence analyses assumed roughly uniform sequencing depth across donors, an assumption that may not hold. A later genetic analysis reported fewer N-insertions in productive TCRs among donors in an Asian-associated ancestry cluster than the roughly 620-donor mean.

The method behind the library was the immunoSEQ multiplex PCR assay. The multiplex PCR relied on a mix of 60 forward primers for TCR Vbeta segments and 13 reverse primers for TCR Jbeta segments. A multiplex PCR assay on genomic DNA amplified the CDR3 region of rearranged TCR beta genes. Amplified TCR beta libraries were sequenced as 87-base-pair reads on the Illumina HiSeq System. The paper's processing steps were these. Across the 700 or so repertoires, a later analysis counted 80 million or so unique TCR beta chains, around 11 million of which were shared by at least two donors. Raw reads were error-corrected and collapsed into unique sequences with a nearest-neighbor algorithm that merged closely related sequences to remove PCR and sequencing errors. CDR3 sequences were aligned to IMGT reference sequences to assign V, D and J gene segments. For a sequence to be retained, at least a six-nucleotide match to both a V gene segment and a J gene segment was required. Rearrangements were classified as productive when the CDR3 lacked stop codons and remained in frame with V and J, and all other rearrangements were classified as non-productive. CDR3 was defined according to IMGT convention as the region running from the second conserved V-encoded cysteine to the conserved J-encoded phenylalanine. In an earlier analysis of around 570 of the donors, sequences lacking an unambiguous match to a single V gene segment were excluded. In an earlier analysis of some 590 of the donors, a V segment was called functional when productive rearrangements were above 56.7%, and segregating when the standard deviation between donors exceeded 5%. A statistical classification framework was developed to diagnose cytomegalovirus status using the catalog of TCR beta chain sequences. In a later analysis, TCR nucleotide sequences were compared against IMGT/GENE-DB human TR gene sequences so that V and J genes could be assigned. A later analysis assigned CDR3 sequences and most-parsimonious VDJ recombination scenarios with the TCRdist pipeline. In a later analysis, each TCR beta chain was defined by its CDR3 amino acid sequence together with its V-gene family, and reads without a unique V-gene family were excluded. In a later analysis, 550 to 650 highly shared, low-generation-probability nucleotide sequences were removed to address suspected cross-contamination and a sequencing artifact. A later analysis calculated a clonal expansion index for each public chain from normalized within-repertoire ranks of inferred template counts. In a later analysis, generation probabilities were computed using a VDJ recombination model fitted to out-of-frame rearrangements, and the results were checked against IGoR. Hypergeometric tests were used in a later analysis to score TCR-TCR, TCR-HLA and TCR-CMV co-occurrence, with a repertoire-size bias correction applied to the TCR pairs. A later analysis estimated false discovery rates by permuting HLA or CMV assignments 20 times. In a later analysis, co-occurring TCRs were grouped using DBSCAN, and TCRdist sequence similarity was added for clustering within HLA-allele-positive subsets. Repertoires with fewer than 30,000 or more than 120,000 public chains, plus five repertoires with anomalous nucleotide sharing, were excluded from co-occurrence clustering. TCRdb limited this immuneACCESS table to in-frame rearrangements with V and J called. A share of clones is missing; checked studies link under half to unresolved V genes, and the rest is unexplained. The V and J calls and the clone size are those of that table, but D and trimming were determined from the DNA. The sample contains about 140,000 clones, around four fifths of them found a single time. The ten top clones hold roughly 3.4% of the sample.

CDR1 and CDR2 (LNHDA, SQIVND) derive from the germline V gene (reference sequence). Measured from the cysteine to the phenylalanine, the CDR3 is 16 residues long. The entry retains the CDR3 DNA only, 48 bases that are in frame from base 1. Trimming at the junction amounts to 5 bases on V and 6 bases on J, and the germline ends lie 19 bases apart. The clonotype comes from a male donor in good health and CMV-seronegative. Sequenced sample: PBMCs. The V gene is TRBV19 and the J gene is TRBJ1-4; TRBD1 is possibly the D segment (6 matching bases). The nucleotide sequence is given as TGTGCCAGTAGTCTTTACGTTGGGGGCCTCGATGAAAAACTGTTTTTT. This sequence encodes CASSLYVGGLDEKLFF.